This T cell receptor beta chain was captured in a study of T cells in Graves' hyperthyroidism and ophthalmopathy. On the study more broadly: Peripheral blood was acquired at first diagnosis, ahead of any therapy whatsoever. Points from the study as a whole: Prediction of ophthalmopathy progression came a median 6.5 months pre-onset. Using 13 V-J features, a model discriminated ophthalmopathy from stable hyperthyroidism.

This clonotype was observed many times. The antigen is unknown. The length of the CDR3 is 12 residues. Trimming pared 4 bases from V and 9 bases from J, leaving 12 bases between. From germline, CDR1 is LGHDT and CDR2 YNNKEL (reference sequence). Amplification of TCR beta CDR3 regions used RNA as the template. First-round RT-PCR of the TCR CDR3 relied on the HTBI primer set. TCRdb re-called the multiplex PCR reads through MiXCR, storing one row per CDR3 protein. The repertoire has hundreds of thousands of distinct CDR3 sequences, roughly 15% of them found once; the top ten carry 10% to 13%. Sequences were obtained from blood. The clonotype was recovered from a woman in her late teens or twenties with Graves' hyperthyroidism. The chain carries TRBV3-1 and TRBJ1-1; D gene ambiguous. CDR3 loop: CASSLGRAQAFF. The CDR3 coding sequence is TGTGCCAGCAGCCTAGGGCGAGCACAAGCTTTCTTT.